This is a list of T cell receptor beta chains from one sample in a study of cytomegalovirus exposure and HLA in healthy donors. Sequenced by immunoSEQ multiplex PCR; TCRdb stores in-frame clones only, minus some. The sample table includes about 160,000 clones. The sample comprised PBMCs. The receptor source for this set is a man aged 30-40 years in good health and CMV-seronegative. The CDR3 runs from the conserved cysteine through the conserved F or W. A D gene is named only where the DNA matches it firmly.

TRBD2	TRBJ2-1	TRBV19	16	CASSRQAGDSYNEQFF	TGTGCCAGTAGTCGTCAAGCGGGAGACTCCTACAATGAGCAGTTCTTC
-	TRBJ2-5	TRBV28	16	CASSFISLRPGETQYF	TGTGCCAGCAGTTTCATCTCCCTACGACCCGGGGAGACCCAGTACTTC
TRBD2	TRBJ2-7	TRBV27	16	CASSRTGLPTSYEQYF	TGTGCCAGCAGTAGAACGGGACTACCGACCTCCTACGAGCAGTACTTC
-	TRBJ2-7	TRBV7-2	13	CASSLGGGVEQYF	TGCGCCAGCAGCTTAGGAGGGGGCGTCGAGCAGTACTTC
TRBD1	TRBJ2-7	TRBV5-1	15	CASSLGGTGNYEQYF	TGCGCCAGCAGCTTGGGTGGGACAGGGAACTACGAGCAGTACTTC
-	TRBJ1-1	TRBV27	14	CASSQDSPSGEAFF	TGTGCCAGCAGTCAGGACAGCCCATCGGGGGAAGCTTTCTTT
-	TRBJ1-5	TRBV7-8	18	CASSPTTRRPYSNQPQHF	TGTGCCAGCAGCCCCACGACGAGGCGACCCTATAGCAATCAGCCCCAGCATTTT
TRBD1	TRBJ2-7	TRBV5-1	15	CASSSQGEPSYEQYF	TGCGCCAGCAGCTCACAGGGGGAACCTTCCTACGAGCAGTACTTC
TRBD1	TRBJ1-2	TRBV14	15	CASSQDLQGNYGYTF	TGTGCCAGCAGCCAAGATTTACAGGGGAACTATGGCTACACCTTC
TRBD1	TRBJ1-4	TRBV2	14	CASRQQGAWEKLFF	TGTGCCAGCAGACAACAGGGGGCGTGGGAAAAACTGTTTTTT
TRBD1	TRBJ1-5	TRBV5-1	14	CASSPGQPNQPQHF	TGCGCCAGCAGCCCGGGACAGCCCAATCAGCCCCAGCATTTT
TRBD2	TRBJ2-1	TRBV11-2	16	CASSWGGRTPYNEQFF	TGTGCCAGCAGCTGGGGGGGACGTACCCCCTACAATGAGCAGTTCTTC
-	TRBJ1-5	TRBV28	14	CASSLPHQGQPQHF	TGTGCCAGCAGTTTACCTCACCAGGGTCAGCCCCAGCATTTT
TRBD1	TRBJ1-2	TRBV11-3	13	CASSLAGGQGYTF	TGTGCCAGCAGTTTAGCAGGGGGCCAGGGCTACACCTTC
-	TRBJ1-3	TRBV5-6	16	CASSLVEGSGGNTIYF	TGTGCCAGCAGCTTGGTTGAGGGTAGCGGGGGAAACACCATATATTTT